This section outlines one TCR beta chain sequence together with its context. Its antigen is currently not known. Base qualities are not provided; no much larger clone lies one nucleotide away. The germline V gene gives CDR1 as SGHAT and CDR2 as FQNNGV. Trimming takes 1 base off V and 3 bases off J; junction bases not matched to a gene: 1. Reading from cysteine to phenylalanine, the CDR3 counts 14 amino acids. Here the CDR3 DNA is all that survives: 42 bases in frame from base 1. To sequence the TCRbeta CDR3 region, genomic DNA was isolated from the sorted cells. TCRbeta CDR3 regions were sequenced using the immunoSEQ Assay. TCRdb obtained this table from immuneACCESS and retained in-frame rearrangements with V and J assigned. These tables miss some clones; where compared with another copy, unresolved V genes account for less than half of the shortfall, and the remainder is unexplained. Here the sample has about 20,000 clones; 70% to 90% occur a single time. Of the sample, roughly 24% falls within the top ten clones.

The sample comes from a study of OX40 agonist ivuxolimab in advanced cancers. Background for the entire study: Ivuxolimab was a fully human IgG2 agonistic monoclonal antibody targeting the costimulatory receptor OX40 (CD134). Of the roughly 53 patients in dose escalation, about 19 had hepatocellular carcinoma, about 15 had melanoma, 9 had renal cell carcinoma and 9 had head and neck cancer. The point of sequencing TCRbeta in the periphery was to test whether ivuxolimab changed TCR sequence diversity and drove clonal T-cell expansion. The monotherapy dose-escalation portion (N of about 49 patients) of the phase I ivuxolimab trial is reported in the paper. Intravenous ivuxolimab was administered to patients every 2 weeks at six dose levels: 0.01, 0.1, 0.3, 1.5, 3 and 10 mg/kg. Three dose-escalation patients achieved partial responses, one with hepatocellular carcinoma and two with cutaneous melanoma. Prior anti-PD-1, anti-PD-L1 or anti-CTLA-4 therapy was permitted, and checkpoint inhibitors had been received by about 44% of dose-escalation patients. A male proportion of roughly 80% and a mean age of approximately 62 years, ranging from about 23 to 90, were recorded for the dose-escalation cohort.

The trial excluded patients who had a history of autoimmune disease or were on systemic immunosuppression. In every dose cohort, peripheral blood was drawn for TCR sequencing at baseline, cycle 4 day 1, and cycle 7 day 1. Samples came from an open-label, multicenter, first-in-human phase I dose-escalation trial of ivuxolimab. Adults with locally advanced or metastatic melanoma, renal cell carcinoma, hepatocellular carcinoma or head and neck squamous cell carcinoma were enrolled in the trial. Before TCR sequencing, CD4+ T cells and CD8+ T cells from peripheral blood were sorted into separate populations. The investigation overall reported the following: After ivuxolimab, more expanded clones were found on average in CD8+ T cells than in CD4+ T cells. Clonal expansion of both CD4+ and CD8+ blood T cells was observed from baseline to week 6 at doses 0.1 to 3.0 mg/kg. Low levels of normalized T-cell clonal expansion were also seen in some patients who did not respond. In partial responders in the 0.1-3.0 mg/kg groups, normalized peripheral clonal expansion was found to be among the lowest, especially among CD8+ T cells. The antigen specificity of the peripheral T cells that underwent clonal expansion was not determined.

The receptor chain draws on TRBV11-2 and TRBJ2-7, and 9 junctional nucleotides match TRBD2. The TCR was taken from an adult with an advanced solid tumor such as melanoma, head and neck, liver or kidney cancer. The specimen comprised CD4+ or CD8+ T cells sorted from blood, sampled in a trial of the OX40 agonist ivuxolimab. Here the CDR3 is given as CASSLGAGGYEQYF. The DNA is as follows: TGTGCCAGCAGCTTAGGAGCGGGAGGCTACGAGCAGTACTTC.